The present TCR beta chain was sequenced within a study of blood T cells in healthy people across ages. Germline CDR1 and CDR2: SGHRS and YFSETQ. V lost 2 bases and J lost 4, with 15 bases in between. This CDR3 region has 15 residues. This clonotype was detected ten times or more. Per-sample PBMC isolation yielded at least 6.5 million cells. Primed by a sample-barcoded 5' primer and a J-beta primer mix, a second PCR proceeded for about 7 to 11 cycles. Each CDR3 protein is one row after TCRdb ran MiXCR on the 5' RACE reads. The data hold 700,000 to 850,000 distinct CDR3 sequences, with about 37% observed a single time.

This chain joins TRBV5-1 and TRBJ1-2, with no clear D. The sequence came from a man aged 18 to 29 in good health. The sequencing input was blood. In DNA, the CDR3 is TGCGCCAGCAGCTTTGGCATCCTCGAAACCTATGGCTACACCTTC. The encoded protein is CASSFGILETYGYTF. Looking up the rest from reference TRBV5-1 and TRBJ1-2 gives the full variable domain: KAGVTQTPRYLIKTRGQQVTLSCSPISGHRSVSWYQQTPGQGLQFLFEYFSETQRNKGNFPGRFSGRQFSNSRSEMNVSTLELGDSALYLCASSFGILETYGYTFGSGTRLTVV.